The 7 T cell receptor beta chains presented below share a single source sample, sequenced in a study of T-cell reconstitution after alpha-beta-depleted transplantation in children. As it was prepared, the TCRbeta library received unique molecular identifiers. TCRdb itself ran the PCR reads through MiXCR, one entry per CDR3 protein. The table lists 40,000 to 60,000 distinct CDR3 sequences, about 10% of them singletons, with 25% to 30% in the top ten. Sequencing used PBMCs, mostly from graft donor cells, obtained 60 days after TCRalphabeta/CD19-depleted stem cell transplant. The receptors here all came from a male patient between 2 and 10 years old who had a stem cell transplant for chronic granulomatous disease, so the T cells may come from the graft donor.

This clonotype was observed a handful of times. V gene TRBV18 combines with J gene TRBJ2-7, with 7 bases that match TRBD1. Germline V gene data show CDR1 as KGHSH and CDR2 as LQKENI. After removal of 5 bases from V and 4 bases from J, the junction contained 8 bases not matched to a gene. The CDR3 runs to 14 residues. The CDR3 protein is CASSDRAYSYEQYF. In DNA form, the CDR3 reads TGTGCCAGCTCAGACAGGGCCTACTCGTACGAGCAGTACTTC. The entire variable domain, with the rest obtained from reference TRBV18 and TRBJ2-7, is as follows: NAGVMQNPRHLVRRRGQEARLRCSPMKGHSHVYWYRQLPEEGLKFMVYLQKENIIDESGMPKERFSAEFPKEGPSILRIQQVVRGDSAAYFCASSDRAYSYEQYFGPGTRLTVT.

Ten or more counts support this clonotype. The rearrangement joins TRBV24-1 to TRBJ2-1; 9 bases are shared with TRBD2. V gave up 3 bases and J gave up 7 bases; unmatched junction bases: 9. The CDR3 loop spans 16 amino acids. Germline V CDR1 and CDR2: KGHDR, SFDVKD. The CDR3 sequence is CATSDVAGGPANEQFF. CDR3 in DNA: TGTGCCACCAGTGATGTGGCGGGAGGGCCGGCAAATGAGCAGTTCTTC.

As concerns this clonotype: A much bigger clone sits one base away, suggesting this may be a read error. This rearrangement joins TRBV6-1 to TRBJ2-7, with D maybe TRBD2 (5 bases). V was shortened by 0 bases and J by 7 bases, with 13 bases between the two germline ends. The germline V gene encodes CDR1 MNHNS and CDR2 SASEGT. The CDR3 runs to 14 residues. CDR3 sequence: CASSEALLAEEQYF. Written as DNA, the CDR3 is TGTGCCAGCAGTGAAGCGTTGCTAGCCGAAGAGCAGTACTTC.

This clonotype was seen ten or more times. J is TRBJ1-3 and V is TRBV9; a possible D gene is TRBD1 (6 bases). Trimming removed 5 bases from V and 0 bases from J, with 15 bases in between. CDR3 length equals 16 residues. The germline V gene has CDR1 SGDLS and CDR2 YYNGEE. For the CDR3, the DNA is TGTGCCAGCAGTGGCTGGACAGCGAGCTCTGGAAACACCATATATTTT. It yields the protein CASSGWTASSGNTIYF.

This clonotype was counted at least ten times. V is TRBV5-1 and J is TRBJ1-1, with TRBD1 identical over 8 bases. From germline, CDR1 is SGHRS and CDR2 YFSETQ. V gave up 3 bases and J gave up 7 bases; unmatched junction bases: 5. The CDR3 runs 13 residues. The CDR3 coding sequence is TGCGCCAGCAGCTCAGACGACAGGGGTGAAGCTTTCTTT. This gives the protein CASSSDDRGEAFF.

In its sample, this clonotype was seen many times. J is TRBJ2-7 and V is TRBV5-1; D not resolved. V was shortened by 2 bases and J by 3 bases, with 9 bases between the two germline ends. Per germline, CDR1 SGHRS and CDR2 YFSETQ. CDR3 length: 13 residues. The CDR3 region has the DNA TGCGCCAGCAGCTTCCTAGAAAGCTACGAGCAGTACTTC. It specifies CASSFLESYEQYF.

This clonotype was detected only a few times. V usage is TRBV6-1 and J usage is TRBJ1-1; D uncertain. V was shortened by 6 bases and J by 2 bases, with 4 bases between the two germline ends. Per germline, CDR1 MNHNS and CDR2 SASEGT. This CDR3 contains 11 residues. DNA of the CDR3: TGTGCCAGCAGGATTAACACTGAAGCTTTCTTT. Its protein is CASRINTEAFF.